Listed below are T cell receptor beta chains from one sample, sequenced in a study of Graves' ophthalmopathy and Graves' hyperthyroidism. In TCRdb, the multiplex PCR reads were re-called with MiXCR into one record per CDR3 protein. The sample holds more than 550,000 distinct CDR3 sequences; approximately 39% are singletons and the top ten take over 2.5%. Source material: peripheral blood. These receptors came from an adult man with Graves' ophthalmopathy. The CDR3 runs from the conserved cysteine through the conserved F or W. Each record gives: V gene, clone size, D gene, J gene, CDR3 protein, CDR3 DNA. The D gene is left open where the match is weak. A row's size may be missing; if present it is once, few, many or a size class.

V: TRBV6-5
size: many
D: TRBD1
J: TRBJ1-2
CDR3: CASSQQGLSGYTF
DNA: TGTGCCAGCAGTCAACAGGGGTTATCTGGCTACACCTTC

V: TRBV11-2
size: many
D: .
J: TRBJ1-1
CDR3: CASSTRQVPYAFF
DNA: TGTGCCAGCAGCACCCGACAGGTTCCGTATGCTTTCTTT

V: TRBV19
size: many
D: .
J: TRBJ1-2
CDR3: CASRSGSYGYTF
DNA: TGTGCCAGTAGGTCGGGCAGCTATGGCTACACCTTC

V: TRBV6-1
size: .
D: TRBD1
J: TRBJ1-2
CDR3: CASRTGAGTGYTF
DNA: TGTGCCAGTAGGACAGGGGCAGGGACTGGCTACACCTTC

V: TRBV10-2
size: .
D: TRBD2
J: TRBJ2-7
CDR3: CASTVAGGSYEQYF
DNA: TGCGCCAGCACAGTAGCGGGGGGATCCTACGAGCAGTACTTC

V: TRBV19
size: .
D: TRBD1
J: TRBJ1-6
CDR3: CASTETTGDGNSPLHF
DNA: TGTGCCAGTACCGAAACCACAGGGGATGGTAATTCACCCCTCCACTTT

V: TRBV5-1
size: .
D: TRBD1
J: TRBJ2-7
CDR3: CASSLAGRTGGDYEQYF
DNA: TGTGCCAGCAGCTTGGCCGGAAGGACAGGGGGCGACTACGAGCAGTACTTC

V: TRBV10-3
size: .
D: TRBD1
J: TRBJ1-6
CDR3: CAIAPGGSSPLHF
DNA: TGTGCCATCGCTCCAGGGGGAAGCTCACCCCTCCACTTT

V: TRBV9
size: .
D: .
J: TRBJ2-2
CDR3: CASRGQYDTGELFF
DNA: TGTGCCAGCAGAGGTCAGTATGACACCGGGGAGCTGTTTTTT

V: TRBV15
size: few
D: .
J: TRBJ2-2
CDR3: CATSKNPDSKNTGELFF
DNA: TGTGCCACCAGTAAGAACCCGGACAGCAAGAACACCGGGGAGCTGTTTTTT

V: TRBV7-9
size: once
D: TRBD1
J: TRBJ1-2
CDR3: CASSYPGQGPNYGYTF
DNA: TGTGCCAGCAGCTACCCGGGACAGGGCCCTAACTATGGCTACACCTTC

V: TRBV29-1
size: .
D: TRBD2
J: TRBJ2-7
CDR3: CSVGPGLAAFEQYF
DNA: TGCAGCGTTGGCCCCGGACTAGCGGCCTTCGAGCAGTACTTC

V: TRBV15
size: .
D: .
J: TRBJ1-5
CDR3: CATSRETARGETQHF
DNA: TGTGCCACCAGCAGAGAAACGGCTAGAGGGGAGACCCAGCATTTT

V: TRBV4-1
size: .
D: TRBD2
J: TRBJ2-7
CDR3: CASSSTSGLTSTLF
DNA: TGCGCCAGCAGCTCGACTAGCGGGCTGACGAGCACTTTGTTC

V: TRBV29-1
size: .
D: TRBD1
J: TRBJ1-2
CDR3: CSQGGTGGYDYTF
DNA: TGCAGCCAGGGAGGCACAGGGGGCTATGACTACACCTTC

V: TRBV5-5
size: many
D: TRBD2
J: TRBJ2-7
CDR3: CASSHSGGSYEQYF
DNA: TGTGCCAGCAGCCATAGCGGGGGCTCCTACGAGCAGTACTTC

V: TRBV5-1
size: few
D: .
J: TRBJ2-2
CDR3: CASSQPGEVGELFF
DNA: TGCGCCAGCAGCCAGCCGGGGGAAGTCGGGGAGCTGTTTTTT

V: TRBV6-6
size: few
D: .
J: TRBJ1-1
CDR3: CASGTGISNTEAFF
DNA: TGTGCCAGCGGAACCGGGATTTCGAACACTGAAGCTTTCTTT

V: TRBV19
size: many
D: .
J: TRBJ1-2
CDR3: CASSSGNARGYGYTF
DNA: TGTGCCAGTAGTAGCGGGAACGCCCGAGGGTATGGCTACACCTTC

V: TRBV29-1
size: few
D: TRBD1
J: TRBJ1-1
CDR3: CSVRGQANTEAFF
DNA: TGCAGCGTTCGCGGACAGGCGAACACTGAAGCTTTCTTT

V: TRBV29-1
size: .
D: .
J: TRBJ2-2
CDR3: CSTYRTGELFF
DNA: TGCAGTACATACAGGACCGGGGAGCTGTTTTTT

V: TRBV19
size: few
D: .
J: TRBJ1-5
CDR3: CASRRNTNQPQHF
DNA: TGTGCCAGCCGCAGGAATACCAATCAGCCCCAGCATTTT

V: TRBV29-1
size: once
D: .
J: TRBJ1-2
CDR3: CSVTGRVLGYTF
DNA: TGCAGCGTTACCGGACGGGTCCTTGGCTACACCTTC

V: TRBV12-3/TRBV12-4
size: many
D: .
J: TRBJ1-2
CDR3: CASSLDRVGSYTF
DNA: TGTGCCAGCAGTTTAGACAGGGTTGGTAGCTACACCTTC

V: TRBV5-1
size: many
D: .
J: TRBJ1-2
CDR3: CATRHKDYYGYTF
DNA: TGCGCCACCCGACACAAGGATTACTATGGCTACACCTTC

V: TRBV5-1
size: many
D: TRBD1
J: TRBJ2-7
CDR3: CASSATGQGYEQYF
DNA: TGCGCCAGCAGCGCCACGGGACAGGGCTACGAGCAGTACTTC

V: TRBV3-1
size: .
D: .
J: TRBJ1-2
CDR3: CASSPLTVNYGYTF
DNA: TGTGCCAGCAGCCCCTTAACAGTTAACTATGGCTACACCTTC

V: TRBV9
size: many
D: TRBD1
J: TRBJ1-4
CDR3: CASSASGTGLEKLFF
DNA: TGTGCCAGCAGCGCCTCCGGGACAGGGCTTGAAAAACTGTTTTTT

V: TRBV6-1
size: .
D: .
J: TRBJ1-1
CDR3: CASNLGGGGAFF
DNA: TGTGCCAGCAACCTAGGAGGGGGAGGAGCTTTCTTT

V: TRBV5-5
size: many
D: .
J: TRBJ2-5
CDR3: CASSTDSLETQYF
DNA: TGTGCCAGCAGTACTGACAGTCTAGAGACCCAGTACTTC

V: TRBV4-1
size: many
D: .
J: TRBJ1-5
CDR3: CASSQILVRNQPQHF
DNA: TGCGCCAGCAGCCAGATCTTAGTACGGAATCAGCCCCAGCATTTT

V: TRBV7-9
size: few
D: .
J: TRBJ1-2
CDR3: CASSPEPRYGYTF
DNA: TGTGCCAGCAGCCCCGAGCCCAGGTATGGCTACACCTTC

V: TRBV20-1
size: .
D: TRBD1
J: TRBJ2-2
CDR3: CSVGQGSTGELFF
DNA: TGCAGTGTCGGACAGGGAAGTACCGGGGAGCTGTTTTTT

V: TRBV7-2
size: .
D: .
J: TRBJ2-7
CDR3: CASSRLQGLTYEQYF
DNA: TGTGCCAGCAGCCGATTGCAGGGCCTTACCTACGAGCAGTACTTC

V: TRBV19
size: many
D: .
J: TRBJ1-5
CDR3: CASRGPSNQPQHF
DNA: TGTGCCAGTAGGGGACCTAGCAATCAGCCCCAGCATTTT

V: TRBV14
size: many
D: .
J: TRBJ1-1
CDR3: CASSQGAGYNEAFF
DNA: TGTGCCAGCAGCCAAGGCGCAGGGTATAATGAGGCTTTCTTT

V: TRBV10-3
size: .
D: TRBD1
J: TRBJ1-4
CDR3: CASRATGIGEKLFF
DNA: TGTGCCAGCAGGGCGACAGGGATCGGCGAAAAACTGTTTTTT

V: TRBV12-5
size: .
D: .
J: TRBJ1-1
CDR3: CASGLLAGNTEAFF
DNA: TGTGCTAGTGGTTTGTTGGCGGGCAACACTGAAGCTTTCTTT

V: TRBV24-1
size: many
D: .
J: TRBJ2-7
CDR3: CATSDSTGETYEQYF
DNA: TGTGCCACCAGTGACTCAACCGGGGAGACCTACGAGCAGTACTTC

V: TRBV6-1
size: many
D: .
J: TRBJ2-5
CDR3: CASSEDPGFQETQYF
DNA: TGTGCCAGCAGTGAAGATCCGGGGTTCCAAGAGACCCAGTACTTC

V: TRBV10-3
size: .
D: TRBD1
J: TRBJ1-2
CDR3: CAISDTGGRTGNTF
DNA: TGTGCCATCAGTGACACAGGGGGTCGAACCGGAAACACCTTC

V: TRBV20-1
size: few
D: TRBD1
J: TRBJ1-1
CDR3: CSARYNRQGASPEAFF
DNA: TGCAGTGCTAGATATAATAGACAGGGGGCTTCTCCTGAAGCTTTCTTT

V: TRBV25-1
size: many
D: TRBD1
J: TRBJ2-2
CDR3: CATSPDRETGELFF
DNA: TGTGCCACCTCACCCGACAGGGAAACCGGGGAGCTGTTTTTT

V: TRBV12-3/TRBV12-4
size: .
D: TRBD2
J: TRBJ2-7
CDR3: CASSNPGGVGEQYF
DNA: TGTGCCAGCAGCAACCCGGGGGGTGTCGGCGAGCAGTACTTC

V: TRBV6-1
size: .
D: .
J: TRBJ2-2
CDR3: CAIRKETGELFF
DNA: TGTGCCATCCGCAAGGAGACCGGGGAGCTGTTTTTT

V: TRBV10-3
size: .
D: TRBD1
J: TRBJ1-2
CDR3: CAIRTTGGAGSGYTF
DNA: TGTGCCATCAGAACAACAGGGGGCGCCGGTTCTGGCTACACCTTC

V: TRBV30
size: .
D: .
J: TRBJ1-2
CDR3: CAWRGRRDYGYTF
DNA: TGTGCCTGGAGGGGGCGCAGGGACTATGGCTACACCTTC

V: TRBV7-9
size: .
D: TRBD1
J: TRBJ1-1
CDR3: CASSFTTDRGETEAFF
DNA: TGTGCCAGCAGTTTTACCACGGACAGGGGAGAGACTGAAGCTTTCTTT

V: TRBV7-9
size: .
D: TRBD2
J: TRBJ2-5
CDR3: CASSQDVASGSGETQYF
DNA: TGCGCCAGCAGCCAAGATGTGGCTAGCGGGAGCGGGGAGACCCAGTACTTC

V: TRBV5-6
size: .
D: .
J: TRBJ1-5
CDR3: CASSLGGTPYSNQPQHF
DNA: TGTGCCAGCAGCTTGGGTGGGACACCTTATAGCAATCAGCCCCAGCATTTT

V: TRBV7-2
size: .
D: TRBD1
J: TRBJ2-6
CDR3: CASSLGDRGGTGANVLTF
DNA: TGTGCCAGCAGCTTAGGGGACAGGGGTGGCACCGGGGCCAACGTCCTGACTTTC

V: TRBV5-8
size: many
D: .
J: TRBJ1-1
CDR3: CASSVHRVTEAFF
DNA: TGTGCCAGCAGCGTACATAGGGTGACTGAAGCTTTCTTT

V: TRBV4-3
size: .
D: .
J: TRBJ1-1
CDR3: CASSQSSAGNTEAFF
DNA: TGCGCCAGCAGCCAAAGTTCGGCCGGGAACACTGAAGCTTTCTTT

V: TRBV9
size: few
D: TRBD1
J: TRBJ1-2
CDR3: CASSPVDRGLSGYTF
DNA: TGTGCCAGCTCACCGGTGGACAGGGGGCTTTCTGGCTACACCTTC

V: TRBV4-3
size: few
D: .
J: TRBJ2-7
CDR3: CASSQDAVGYEQYF
DNA: TGCGCCAGCAGCCAAGACGCTGTGGGGTACGAGCAGTACTTC